These 9 T cell receptor beta chains were sequenced from one sample in a study of CD8 T cells in Susac syndrome. Reverse transcription of about 0.45 to 1 ug RNA was performed with random hexamers. Using its own MiXCR run on the immunoSEQ multiplex PCR reads, TCRdb lists one record per CDR3 protein. The sample shows tens of thousands of distinct CDR3 sequences, about 95% of them seen only once. The sequencing sample was made of CD8+ T cells from PBMCs. Receptors were obtained from a human donor with Susac syndrome.

This rearrangement joins TRBV20-1 to TRBJ2-3; 7 bases are shared with TRBD2. The CDR3 loop spans 16 amino acids. V trimming: 3 bases; J trimming: 1 base; junction bases outside the gene matches: 10. From germline, CDR1 is DFQATT and CDR2 SNEGSKA (reference sequence). CDR3 in DNA: TGCAGTGCTAGCCCCCCTCGCGGGAGCGGCACAGATACGCAGTATTTT. Its protein is CSASPPRGSGTDTQYF.

The V gene is TRBV19, the J gene TRBJ2-1; perhaps TRBD2 as D (6 bases). CDR1 and CDR2 (germline): LNHDA, SQIVND (reference sequence). Trimming stripped 5 bases from V and 4 bases from J, with 15 bases between. The CDR3 consists of 15 residues. CDR3 protein: CASSSGGGTYNEQFF. The CDR3 nucleotides are TGTGCCAGTAGTTCAGGTGGAGGGACTTACAATGAGCAGTTCTTC.

The rearrangement uses TRBV4-1 and TRBJ2-1; D uncertain. The length of the CDR3 is 14 residues. Germline loops: CDR1 MGHRA, CDR2 YSYEKL. The ends were cut back, 1 base at V and 5 bases at J, with 9 bases in the middle. CDR3 sequence reads: CASSQAGKNNEQFF. The CDR3 coding sequence is TGCGCCAGCAGCCAAGCTGGGAAAAACAATGAGCAGTTCTTC.

The chain is built from TRBV6-6 and TRBJ2-1, with 7 bases fitting TRBD2. This CDR3 is 16 amino acids long. Losses at the gene ends were 7 bases for V and 0 bases for J; bases not matched to a gene: 9. Germline-derived CDR1 and CDR2 are MNHNY and SVGAGI (reference sequence). The CDR3 reads CASTRAGILSYNEQFF. CDR3 nucleotide sequence: TGTGCCAGCACAAGAGCGGGAATTCTCTCCTACAATGAGCAGTTCTTC.

The genes are TRBV6-2 or TRBV6-3 and TRBJ2-1; D not certain. The length of the CDR3 is 13 residues. Trimming removed 2 bases from V and 10 bases from J, with 12 bases in between. Germline lookup yields CDR1 MNHEY and CDR2 SVGEGT. The CDR3 region is CASSYLKSQEQFF. In DNA form, the CDR3 reads TGTGCCAGCAGTTACCTTAAATCACAGGAGCAGTTCTTC.

This chain uses TRBV12-3 or TRBV12-4 with TRBJ2-3, with D hard to call. This CDR3 has 16 amino acids. Trimming removed 3 bases at V and 4 bases at J, with 17 bases between. The CDR3 nucleotides read TGTGCCAGCAGTTTCTACGGAATGGATGTTCCAGATACGCAGTATTTT. Translation gives CASSFYGMDVPDTQYF.

J is TRBJ2-1 and V is TRBV6-4, with D perhaps being TRBD1 or TRBD2 (5 bases each). From germline, CDR1 is MRHNA and CDR2 SNTAGT. Trimming shortened V by 10 bases and J by 8 bases, and 24 bases separated the two germline ends. The CDR3 spans 15 residues. CDR3 protein: CATRNRDALSDEQFF. In DNA form, the CDR3 reads TGTGCCACCAGAAACCGGGACGCCCTCAGTGATGAGCAGTTCTTC.

This chain uses TRBV7-9 with TRBJ2-1; 8 bases are shared with TRBD1. CDR3 size: 13 residues. CDR1 is SEHNR, CDR2 FQNEAQ, per germline (reference sequence). Trimming removed 5 bases from V and 10 bases from J; junction bases left unmatched: 7. The CDR3 sequence is CASSRPGGEEQFF. The DNA of the CDR3 is TGTGCCAGCAGCAGACCAGGGGGCGAGGAGCAGTTCTTC. The full variable domain, completed using reference TRBV7-9 and TRBJ2-1, is DTGVSQNPRHKITKRGQNVTFRCDPISEHNRLYWYRQTLGQGPEFLTYFQNEAQLEKSRLLSDRFSAERPKGSFSTLEIQRTEQGDSAMYLCASSRPGGEEQFFGPGTRLTVL.

The J gene is TRBJ2-5, the V gene TRBV7-8; 8 positions match TRBD2. CDR1 is SGHVS and CDR2 is FQNEAQ in the germline V gene. The CDR3 totals 13 residues. The ends lost 7 bases at V and 4 bases at J; junction bases unmatched: 5. CDR3 coding DNA: TGTGCCAGCAACGTCCTAGCGGGAGAGACCCAGTACTTC. Its protein product is CASNVLAGETQYF.